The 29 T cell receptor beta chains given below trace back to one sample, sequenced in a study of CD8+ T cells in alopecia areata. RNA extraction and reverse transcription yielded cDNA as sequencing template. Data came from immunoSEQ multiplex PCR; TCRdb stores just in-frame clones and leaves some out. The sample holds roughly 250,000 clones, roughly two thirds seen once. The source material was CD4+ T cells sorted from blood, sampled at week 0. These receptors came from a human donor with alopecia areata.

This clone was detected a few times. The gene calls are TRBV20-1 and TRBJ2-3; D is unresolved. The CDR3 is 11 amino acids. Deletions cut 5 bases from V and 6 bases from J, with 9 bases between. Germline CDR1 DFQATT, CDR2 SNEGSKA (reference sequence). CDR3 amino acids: CSAHYLDTQYF. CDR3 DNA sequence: TGCAGTGCTCACTACCTTGATACGCAGTATTTT.

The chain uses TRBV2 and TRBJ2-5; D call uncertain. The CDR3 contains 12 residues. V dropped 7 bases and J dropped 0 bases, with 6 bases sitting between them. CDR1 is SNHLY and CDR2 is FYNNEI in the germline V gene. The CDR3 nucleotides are TGTGCCAGCAATTCGTACCAAGAGACCCAGTACTTC. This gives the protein CASNSYQETQYF.

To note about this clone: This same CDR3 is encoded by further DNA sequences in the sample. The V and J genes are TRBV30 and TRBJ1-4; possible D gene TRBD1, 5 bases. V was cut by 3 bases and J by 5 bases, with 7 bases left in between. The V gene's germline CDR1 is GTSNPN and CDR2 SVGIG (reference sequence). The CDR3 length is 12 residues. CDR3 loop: CAWRGQNEKLFF. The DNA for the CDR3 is TGTGCCTGGAGGGGGCAGAATGAAAAACTGTTTTTT.

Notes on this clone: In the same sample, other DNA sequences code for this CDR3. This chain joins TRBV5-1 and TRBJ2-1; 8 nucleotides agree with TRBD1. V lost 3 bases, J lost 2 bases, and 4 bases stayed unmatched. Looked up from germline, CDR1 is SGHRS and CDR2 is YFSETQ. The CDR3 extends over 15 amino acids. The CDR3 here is CASSSGQGAYNEQFF. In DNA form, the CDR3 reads TGCGCCAGCAGCTCAGGACAGGGAGCCTACAATGAGCAGTTCTTC.

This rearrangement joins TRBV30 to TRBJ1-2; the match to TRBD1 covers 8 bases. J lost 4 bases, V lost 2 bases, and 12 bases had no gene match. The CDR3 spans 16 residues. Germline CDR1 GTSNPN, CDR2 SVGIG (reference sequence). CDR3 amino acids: CAWSNPGTGGGYGYTF. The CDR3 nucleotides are TGTGCCTGGAGTAACCCCGGGACAGGCGGGGGCTATGGCTACACCTTC.

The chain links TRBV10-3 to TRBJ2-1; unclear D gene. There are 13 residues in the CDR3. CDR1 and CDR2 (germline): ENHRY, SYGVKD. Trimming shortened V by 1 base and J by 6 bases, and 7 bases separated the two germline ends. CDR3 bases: TGTGCCATCAGTGAGTTCCCCACCAATGAGCAGTTCTTC. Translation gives CAISEFPTNEQFF.

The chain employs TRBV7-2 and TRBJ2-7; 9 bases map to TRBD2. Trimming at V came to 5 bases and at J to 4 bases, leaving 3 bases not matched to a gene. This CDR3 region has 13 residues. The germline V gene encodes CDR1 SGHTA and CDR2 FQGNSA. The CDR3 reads CASSRTSGYEQYF. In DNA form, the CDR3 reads TGTGCCAGCAGCCGAACTAGCGGGTACGAGCAGTACTTC.

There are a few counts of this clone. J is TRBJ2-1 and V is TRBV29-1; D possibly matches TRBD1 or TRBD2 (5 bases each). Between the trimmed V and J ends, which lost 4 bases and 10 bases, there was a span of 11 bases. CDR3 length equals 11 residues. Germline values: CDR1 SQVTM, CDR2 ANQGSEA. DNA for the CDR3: TGCAGCGTTGTTGGGGGTGGGGAGCAGTTCTTC. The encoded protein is CSVVGGGEQFF.

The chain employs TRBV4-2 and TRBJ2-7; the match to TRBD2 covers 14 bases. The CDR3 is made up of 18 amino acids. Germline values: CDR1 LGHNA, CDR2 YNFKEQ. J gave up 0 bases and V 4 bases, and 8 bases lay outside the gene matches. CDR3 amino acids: CASSRYPGLAGDSYEQYF. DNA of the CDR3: TGTGCCAGCAGCCGATACCCGGGACTAGCGGGGGACTCCTACGAGCAGTACTTC.

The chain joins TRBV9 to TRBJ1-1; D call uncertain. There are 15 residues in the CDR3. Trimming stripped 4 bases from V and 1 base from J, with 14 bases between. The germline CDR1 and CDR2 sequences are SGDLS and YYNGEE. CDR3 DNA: TGTGCCAGCAGCCCCCACCTAAAGCCGAACACTGAAGCTTTCTTT. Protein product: CASSPHLKPNTEAFF.

The CDR3 loop reads CASSLGPEAGYTF. CDR3 sequence (DNA): TGCGCCAGCAGCTTGGGCCCCGAGGCTGGCTACACCTTC. The chain has TRBV5-1 and TRBJ1-2; D remains ambiguous. CDR3 length: 13 residues. Germline assignment: CDR1 SGHRS and CDR2 YFSETQ. Trimming took off 0 bases at V and 7 bases at J, with 10 bases between the two ends.

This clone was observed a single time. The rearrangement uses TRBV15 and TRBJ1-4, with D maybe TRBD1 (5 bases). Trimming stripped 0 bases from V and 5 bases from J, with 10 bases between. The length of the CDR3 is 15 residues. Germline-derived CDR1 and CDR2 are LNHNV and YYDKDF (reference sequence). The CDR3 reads CATSREGGPNEKLFF. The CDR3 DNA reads TGTGCCACCAGCAGAGAGGGGGGTCCCAATGAAAAACTGTTTTTT.

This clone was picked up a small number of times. CDR3 DNA: TGTGCCATCCACCCCCGTTGGGGGGACAGGGGCTCTGGGGCCAACGTCCTGACTTTC. Protein product: CAIHPRWGDRGSGANVLTF. The chain uses TRBV6-9 and TRBJ2-6, with TRBD1 identical over 10 bases. After removal of 10 bases from V and 0 bases from J, the junction contained 15 bases not matched to a gene. The germline V gene has CDR1 MNHGY and CDR2 SVAAGI. The CDR3 has 19 residues.

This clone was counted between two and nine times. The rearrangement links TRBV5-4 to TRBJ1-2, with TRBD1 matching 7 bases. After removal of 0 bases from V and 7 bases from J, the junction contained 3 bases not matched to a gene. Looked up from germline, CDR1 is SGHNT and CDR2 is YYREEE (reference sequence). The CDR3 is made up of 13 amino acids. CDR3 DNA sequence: TGTGCCAGCAGCTTGGAAGGGGGCAGTGGCTACACCTTC. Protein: CASSLEGGSGYTF. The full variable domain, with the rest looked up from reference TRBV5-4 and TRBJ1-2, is ETGVTQSPTHLIKTRGQQVTLRCSSQSGHNTVSWYQQALGQGPQFIFQYYREEENGRGNFPPRFSGLQFPNYSSELNVNALELDDSALYLCASSLEGGSGYTFGSGTRLTVV.

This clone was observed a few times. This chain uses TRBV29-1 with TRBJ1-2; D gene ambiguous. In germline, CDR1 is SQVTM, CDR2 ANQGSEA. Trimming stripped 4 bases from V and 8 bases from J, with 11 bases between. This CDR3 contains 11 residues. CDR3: CSVAGSWGYTF. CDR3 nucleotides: TGCAGCGTTGCTGGGTCCTGGGGCTACACCTTC.

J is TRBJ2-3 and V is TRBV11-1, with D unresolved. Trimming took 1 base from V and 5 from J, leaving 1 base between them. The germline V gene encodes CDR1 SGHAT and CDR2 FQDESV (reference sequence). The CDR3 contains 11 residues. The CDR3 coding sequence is TGTGCCAGCAGCTTAGAAGATACGCAGTATTTT. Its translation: CASSLEDTQYF.

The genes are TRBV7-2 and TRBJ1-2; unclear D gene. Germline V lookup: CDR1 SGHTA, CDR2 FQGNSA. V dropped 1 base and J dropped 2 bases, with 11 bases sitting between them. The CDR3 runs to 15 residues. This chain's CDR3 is CASSLGIGRNYGYTF. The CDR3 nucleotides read TGTGCCAGCAGCTTAGGAATTGGCAGGAACTATGGCTACACCTTC.

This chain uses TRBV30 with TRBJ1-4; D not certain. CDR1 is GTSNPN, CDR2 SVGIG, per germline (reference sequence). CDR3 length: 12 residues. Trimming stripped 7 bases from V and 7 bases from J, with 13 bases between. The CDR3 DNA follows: TGTGCCTCACGTAGGGAATCTGAAAAACTGTTTTTT. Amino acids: CASRRESEKLFF.

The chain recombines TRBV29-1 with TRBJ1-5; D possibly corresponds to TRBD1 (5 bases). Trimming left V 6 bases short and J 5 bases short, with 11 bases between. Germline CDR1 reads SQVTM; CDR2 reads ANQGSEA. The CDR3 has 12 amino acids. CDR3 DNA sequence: TGCAGCGTGGTTGACAGAGATCAGCCCCAGCATTTT. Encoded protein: CSVVDRDQPQHF.

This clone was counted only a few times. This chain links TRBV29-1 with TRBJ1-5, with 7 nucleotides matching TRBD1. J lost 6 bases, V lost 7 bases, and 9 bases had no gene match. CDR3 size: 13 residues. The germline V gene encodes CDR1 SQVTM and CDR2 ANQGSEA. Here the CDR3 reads CSAGGQAGQPQHF. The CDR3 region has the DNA TGCAGCGCCGGAGGACAGGCCGGTCAGCCCCAGCATTTT.

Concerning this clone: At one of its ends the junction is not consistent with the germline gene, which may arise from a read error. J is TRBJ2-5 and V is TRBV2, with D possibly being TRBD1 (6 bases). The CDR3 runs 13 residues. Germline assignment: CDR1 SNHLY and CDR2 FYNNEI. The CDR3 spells CASREGGSKTQYF. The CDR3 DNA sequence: TGTGCCAGCAGAGAAGGGGGAAGTAAGACCCAGTACTTC.

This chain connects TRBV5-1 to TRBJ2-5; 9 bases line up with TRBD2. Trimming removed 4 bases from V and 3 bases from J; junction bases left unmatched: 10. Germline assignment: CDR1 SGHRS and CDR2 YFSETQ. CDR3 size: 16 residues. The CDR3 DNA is TGCGCCAGCAGCCCTCCCTCGGCTAGCGGGGAAGAGACCCAGTACTTC. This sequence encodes CASSPPSASGEETQYF.

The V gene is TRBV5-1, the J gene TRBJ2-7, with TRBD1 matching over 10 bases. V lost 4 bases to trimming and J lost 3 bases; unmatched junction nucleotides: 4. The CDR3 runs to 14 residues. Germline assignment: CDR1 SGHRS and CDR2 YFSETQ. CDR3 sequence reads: CASSAGQGNYEQYF. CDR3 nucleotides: TGCGCCAGCAGCGCGGGACAGGGGAACTACGAGCAGTACTTC.

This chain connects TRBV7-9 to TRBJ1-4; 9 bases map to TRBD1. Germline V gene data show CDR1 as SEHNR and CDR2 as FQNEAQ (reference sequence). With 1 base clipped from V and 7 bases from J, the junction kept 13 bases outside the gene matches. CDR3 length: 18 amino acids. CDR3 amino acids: CASSLEGTGSPLREKLFF. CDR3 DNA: TGTGCCAGCAGCTTAGAGGGGACAGGGAGCCCCCTTCGTGAAAAACTGTTTTTT.

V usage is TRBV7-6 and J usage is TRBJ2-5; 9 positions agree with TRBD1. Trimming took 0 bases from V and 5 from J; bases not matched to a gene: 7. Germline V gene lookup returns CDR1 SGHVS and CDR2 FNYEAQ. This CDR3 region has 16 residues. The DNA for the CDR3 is TGTGCCAGCAGCTTAGCCGGGACAGGGAACCGGGAGACCCAGTACTTC. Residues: CASSLAGTGNRETQYF.

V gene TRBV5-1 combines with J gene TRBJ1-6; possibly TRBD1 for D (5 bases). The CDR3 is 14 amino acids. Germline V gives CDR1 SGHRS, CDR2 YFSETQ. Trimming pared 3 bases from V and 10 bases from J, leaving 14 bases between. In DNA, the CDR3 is TGCGCCAGCAGCTCATCAGGGATCGGATCACCCCTCCACTTT. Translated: CASSSSGIGSPLHF.

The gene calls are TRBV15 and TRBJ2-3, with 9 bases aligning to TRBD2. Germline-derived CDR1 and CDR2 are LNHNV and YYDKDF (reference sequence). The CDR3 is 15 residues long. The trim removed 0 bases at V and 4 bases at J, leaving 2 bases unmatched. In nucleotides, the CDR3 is TGTGCCACCAGCAGAGAAGCGGGGGGACCAGATACGCAGTATTTT. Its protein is CATSREAGGPDTQYF.

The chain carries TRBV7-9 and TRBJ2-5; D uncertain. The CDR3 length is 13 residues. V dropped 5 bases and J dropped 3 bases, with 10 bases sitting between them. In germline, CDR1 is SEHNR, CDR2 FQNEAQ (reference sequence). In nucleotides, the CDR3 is TGTGCCAGCAGCACAAGGGTGGAAGAGACCCAGTACTTC. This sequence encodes CASSTRVEETQYF.

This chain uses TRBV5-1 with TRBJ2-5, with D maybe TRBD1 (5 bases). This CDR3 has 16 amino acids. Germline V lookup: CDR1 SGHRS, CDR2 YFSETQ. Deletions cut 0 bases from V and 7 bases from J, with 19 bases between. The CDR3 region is CASSLANPREGRTQYF. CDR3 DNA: TGCGCCAGCAGCTTGGCCAACCCCAGGGAAGGGCGGACCCAGTACTTC.